A single sample gave rise to the 10 T cell receptor beta chains below, sequenced in a study of PD-L1 blockade in urothelial cancer. Time point reported: pretreatment peripheral blood. Assay used: immunoSEQ multiplex PCR; TCRdb lists only in-frame clones, some missing. The sample lists approximately 19,000 clones; approximately 89% were seen once. Here the sequenced sample was PBMCs, taken around atezolizumab (anti-PD-L1) treatment. These receptor sequences come from a man aged 65-85 years with urothelial cancer.

This clone was observed once. The rearrangement links TRBV5-1 to TRBJ2-5; 8 nucleotides agree with TRBD1. CDR3 length: 15 residues. Germline V gene data show CDR1 as SGHRS and CDR2 as YFSETQ. V lost 1 base and J lost 5; bases outside the gene matches: 7. CDR3 in DNA: TGCGCCAGCAGCTTGAATACAGGGGGGCAGGAGACCCAGTACTTC. Its protein product is CASSLNTGGQETQYF.

This clone was seen once. The rearrangement uses TRBV27 and TRBJ1-5, with D maybe TRBD1 (6 bases). With 6 bases removed from V and 4 bases from J, the gap between germline ends came to 19 bases. The CDR3 has 16 amino acids. Germline V gene lookup returns CDR1 MNHEY and CDR2 SMNVEV (reference sequence). This chain's CDR3 is CASRSGAGEKNQPQHF. The DNA for the CDR3 is TGTGCCAGCAGGTCTGGAGCAGGGGAGAAAAATCAGCCCCAGCATTTT.

The V gene is TRBV19, the J gene TRBJ2-2; 9 positions agree with TRBD2. CDR3 length: 18 residues. CDR1 is LNHDA and CDR2 is SQIVND in the germline V gene (reference sequence). The V and J ends lost 0 bases and 0 bases, in that order; junction bases with no gene match: 5. CDR3 coding DNA: TGTGCCAGTAGTATAGAACCTAGCGGGGCCACGAACACCGGGGAGCTGTTTTTT. This translates into CASSIEPSGATNTGELFF.

This sequence joins TRBV2 and TRBJ1-4, with unresolved D. This CDR3 is 14 amino acids long. V gave up 3 bases and J gave up 3 bases, with 8 bases separating them. Germline V lookup: CDR1 SNHLY, CDR2 FYNNEI. CDR3: CASSDLAANEKLFF. Here the CDR3 DNA reads TGTGCCAGCAGTGACTTGGCTGCTAATGAAAAACTGTTTTTT.

The DNA of the CDR3 is TGCGCCAGCGACCCATCTGTCGGGGGGAGCACAGATACGCAGTATTTT. Translation: CASDPSVGGSTDTQYF. The chain employs TRBV5-1 and TRBJ2-3; TRBD2 aligns across 7 bases. Germline assignment: CDR1 SGHRS and CDR2 YFSETQ. The CDR3 extends over 16 amino acids. With 7 bases clipped from V and 0 bases from J, the junction kept 11 bases outside the gene matches.

This clone was seen just once. The V and J genes are TRBV6-6 and TRBJ2-7, with 8 bases lining up with TRBD1. The CDR3 is 13 residues long. CDR1 and CDR2 from the germline V gene are MNHNY and SVGAGI (reference sequence). J lost 1 base, V lost 5 bases, and 1 base had no gene match. The CDR3 sequence: CASSGQGSYEQYF. CDR3 nucleotide sequence: TGTGCCAGCAGTGGACAGGGTTCCTACGAGCAGTACTTC.

The chain uses TRBV27 and TRBJ2-1; D remains ambiguous. V lost 6 bases and J lost 4, with 13 bases in between. In germline, CDR1 is MNHEY, CDR2 SMNVEV (reference sequence). The CDR3 extends over 14 amino acids. In DNA form, the CDR3 reads TGTGCCAGCAGCCCCCAGAGGATTTACAATGAGCAGTTCTTC. This encodes CASSPQRIYNEQFF.

V gene TRBV5-6 combines with J gene TRBJ1-6, with 9 positions matching TRBD1. The CDR3 is made up of 15 amino acids. Germline V gives CDR1 SGHDT, CDR2 YYEEEE. The junction had 13 bases not matched to a gene; V was cut back by 7 bases and J by 11 bases. The CDR3 region has the DNA TGTGCCAGCCGTCGATCGGACAGGGGACAGCCACCCCTCCACTTT. It yields the protein CASRRSDRGQPPLHF.

The rearrangement joins TRBV6-5 to TRBJ1-1; D gene ambiguous. This CDR3 spans 14 amino acids. V was shortened by 6 bases and J by 8 bases, with 19 bases between the two germline ends. The germline V gene encodes CDR1 MNHEY and CDR2 SVGAGI. The CDR3 DNA reads TGTGCCAGCAGCACTCGGACGGGATCCCTAGAAGCTTTCTTT. It encodes CASSTRTGSLEAFF.

The chain carries TRBV5-5 and TRBJ1-2; 12 nucleotides match TRBD1. This CDR3 comprises 15 residues. Trimming cost V 5 bases and J 5 bases; bases outside gene matches: 7. Per the germline V gene, CDR1 is SGHKS and CDR2 is YYEKEE (reference sequence). The CDR3 is CASRRDRGRSYGYTF. CDR3 nucleotide sequence: TGTGCCAGCAGGCGGGACAGGGGGCGGTCATATGGCTACACCTTC.